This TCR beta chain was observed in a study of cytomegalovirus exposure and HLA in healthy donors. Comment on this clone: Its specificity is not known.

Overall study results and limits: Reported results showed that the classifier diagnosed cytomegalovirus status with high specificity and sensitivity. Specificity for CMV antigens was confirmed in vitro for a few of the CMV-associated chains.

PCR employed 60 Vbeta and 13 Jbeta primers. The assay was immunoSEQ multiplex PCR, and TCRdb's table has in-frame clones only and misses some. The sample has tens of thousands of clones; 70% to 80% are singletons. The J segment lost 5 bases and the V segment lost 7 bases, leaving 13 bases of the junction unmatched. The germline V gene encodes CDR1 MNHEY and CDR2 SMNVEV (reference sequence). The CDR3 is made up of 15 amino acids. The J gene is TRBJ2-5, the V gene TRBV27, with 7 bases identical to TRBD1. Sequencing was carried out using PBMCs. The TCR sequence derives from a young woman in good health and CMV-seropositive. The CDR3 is CASTRRGKGEETQYF. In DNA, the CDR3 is TGTGCCAGCACCCGCAGGGGGAAGGGAGAGGAGACCCAGTACTTC.